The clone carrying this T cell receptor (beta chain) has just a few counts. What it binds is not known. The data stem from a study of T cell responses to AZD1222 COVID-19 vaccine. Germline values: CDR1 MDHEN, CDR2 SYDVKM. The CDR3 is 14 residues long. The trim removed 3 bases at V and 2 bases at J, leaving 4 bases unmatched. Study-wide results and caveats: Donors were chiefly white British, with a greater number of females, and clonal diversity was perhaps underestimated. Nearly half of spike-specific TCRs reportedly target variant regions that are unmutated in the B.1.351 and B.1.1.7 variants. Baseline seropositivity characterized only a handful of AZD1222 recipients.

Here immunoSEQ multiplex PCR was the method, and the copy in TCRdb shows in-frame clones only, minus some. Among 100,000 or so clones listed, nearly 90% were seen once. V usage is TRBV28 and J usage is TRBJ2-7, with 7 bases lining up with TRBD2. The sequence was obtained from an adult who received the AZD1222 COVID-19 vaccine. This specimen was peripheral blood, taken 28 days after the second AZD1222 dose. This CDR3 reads CASSFLGRAYEQYF. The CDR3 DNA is TGTGCCAGCAGTTTCCTAGGGAGGGCCTACGAGCAGTACTTC.